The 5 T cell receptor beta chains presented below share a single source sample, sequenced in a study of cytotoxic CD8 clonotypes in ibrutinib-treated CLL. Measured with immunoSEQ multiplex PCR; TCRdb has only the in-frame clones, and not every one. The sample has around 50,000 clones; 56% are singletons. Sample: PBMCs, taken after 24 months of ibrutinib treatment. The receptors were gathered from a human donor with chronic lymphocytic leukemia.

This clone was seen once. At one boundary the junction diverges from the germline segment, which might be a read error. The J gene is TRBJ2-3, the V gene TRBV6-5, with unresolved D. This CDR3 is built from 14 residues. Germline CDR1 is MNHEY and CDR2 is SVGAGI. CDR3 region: CTSSYFEATDTQYF. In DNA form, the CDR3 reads TGTACCAGCAGTTATTTTGAAGCCACAGATACGCAGTATTTT.

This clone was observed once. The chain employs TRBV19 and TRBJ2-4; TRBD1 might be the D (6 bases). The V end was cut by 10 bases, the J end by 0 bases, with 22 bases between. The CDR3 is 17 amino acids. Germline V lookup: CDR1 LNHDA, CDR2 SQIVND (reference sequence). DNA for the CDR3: TGTGCCACCTCGCCGGAGACAGGTAGACTAGCCAAAAACATTCAGTACTTC. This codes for CATSPETGRLAKNIQYF.

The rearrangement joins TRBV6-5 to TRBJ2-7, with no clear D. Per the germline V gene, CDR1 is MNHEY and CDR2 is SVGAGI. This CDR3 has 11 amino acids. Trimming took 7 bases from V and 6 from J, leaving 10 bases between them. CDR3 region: CASTDSSEQYF. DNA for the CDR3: TGTGCCAGCACCGACTCATCCGAGCAGTACTTC.

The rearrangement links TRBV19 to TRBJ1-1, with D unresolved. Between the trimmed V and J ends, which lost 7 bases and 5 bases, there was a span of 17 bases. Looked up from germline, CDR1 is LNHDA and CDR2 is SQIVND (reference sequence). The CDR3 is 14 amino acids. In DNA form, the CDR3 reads TGTGCCAGTACCCACCCCCACAGTCTGACTGAAGCTTTCTTT. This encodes CASTHPHSLTEAFF.

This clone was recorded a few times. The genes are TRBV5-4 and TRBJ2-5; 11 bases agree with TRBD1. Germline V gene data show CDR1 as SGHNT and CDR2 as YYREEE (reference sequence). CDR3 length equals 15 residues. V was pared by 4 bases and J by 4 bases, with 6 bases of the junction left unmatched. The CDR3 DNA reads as TGTGCCAGCAGCCCCGGGACAGGGGGGGGAGAGACCCAGTACTTC. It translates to CASSPGTGGGETQYF.